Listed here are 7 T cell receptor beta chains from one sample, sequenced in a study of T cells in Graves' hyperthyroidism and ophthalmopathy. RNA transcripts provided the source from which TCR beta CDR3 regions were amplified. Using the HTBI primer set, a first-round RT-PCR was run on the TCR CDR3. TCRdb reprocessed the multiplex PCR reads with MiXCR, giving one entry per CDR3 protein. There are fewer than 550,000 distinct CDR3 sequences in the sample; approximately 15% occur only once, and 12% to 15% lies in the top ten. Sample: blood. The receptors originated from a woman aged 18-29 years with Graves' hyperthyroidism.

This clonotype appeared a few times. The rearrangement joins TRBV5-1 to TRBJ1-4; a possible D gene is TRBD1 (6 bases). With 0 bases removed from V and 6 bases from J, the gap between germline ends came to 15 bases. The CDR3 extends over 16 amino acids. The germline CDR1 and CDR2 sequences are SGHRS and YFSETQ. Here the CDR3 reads CASSLAFFGGHEKLFF. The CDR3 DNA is TGCGCCAGCAGCTTGGCCTTCTTTGGGGGGCATGAAAAACTGTTTTTT.

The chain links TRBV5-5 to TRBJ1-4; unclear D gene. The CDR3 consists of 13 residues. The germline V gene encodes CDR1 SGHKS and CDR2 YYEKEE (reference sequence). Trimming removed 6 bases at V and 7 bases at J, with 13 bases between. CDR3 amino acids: CASNLRDTEKLFF. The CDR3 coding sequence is TGTGCCAGCAACCTCCGTGACACTGAAAAACTGTTTTTT.

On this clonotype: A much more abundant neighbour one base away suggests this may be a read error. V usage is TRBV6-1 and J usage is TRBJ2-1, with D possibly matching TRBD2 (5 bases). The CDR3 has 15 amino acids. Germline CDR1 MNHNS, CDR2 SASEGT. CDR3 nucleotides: TGTGCCAGCAGAATTCGGGGTGGATACAGTAATGGGCAGTTCTTC. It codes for CASRIRGGYSNGQFF.

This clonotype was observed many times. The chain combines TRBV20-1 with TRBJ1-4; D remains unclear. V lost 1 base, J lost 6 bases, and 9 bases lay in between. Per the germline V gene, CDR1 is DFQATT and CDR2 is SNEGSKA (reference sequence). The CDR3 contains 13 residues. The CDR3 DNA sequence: TGCAGTGCTAGAGGACCCCTAGATGAAAAACTGTTTTTT. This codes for CSARGPLDEKLFF.

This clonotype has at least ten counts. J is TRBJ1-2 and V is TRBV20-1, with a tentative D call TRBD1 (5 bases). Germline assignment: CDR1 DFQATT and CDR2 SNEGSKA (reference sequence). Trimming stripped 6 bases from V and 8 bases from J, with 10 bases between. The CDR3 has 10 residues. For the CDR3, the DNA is TGCAGTGCCAGGGAAGGGGGCTACACCTTC. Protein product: CSAREGGYTF.

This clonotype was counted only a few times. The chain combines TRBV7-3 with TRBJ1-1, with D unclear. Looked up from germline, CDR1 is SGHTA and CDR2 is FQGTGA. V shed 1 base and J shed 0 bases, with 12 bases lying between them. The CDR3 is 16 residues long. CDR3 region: CASSLNGQPMNTEAFF. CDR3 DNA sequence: TGTGCCAGCAGCTTAAACGGGCAGCCTATGAACACTGAAGCTTTCTTT.

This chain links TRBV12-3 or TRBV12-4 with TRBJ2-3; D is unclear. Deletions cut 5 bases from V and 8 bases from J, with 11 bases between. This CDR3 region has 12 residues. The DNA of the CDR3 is TGTGCCAGCAGTCCCACTCGCGCTACGCAGTATTTT. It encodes CASSPTRATQYF.